The 10 T cell receptor beta chains below all came from one sample that was sequenced in a study of CD8+ T cells in alopecia areata. Sequencing used cDNA as its template, made by extracting RNA and reverse transcribing it. Produced via immunoSEQ multiplex PCR; TCRdb's table is partial and in-frame only. The table lists roughly 32,000 clones, less than 75% of them singletons, with roughly 17% in the top ten. Material: NKG2D-high CD8+ T cells sorted from blood. The source is a human donor with alopecia areata.

The rearrangement uses TRBV27 and TRBJ1-5; D unclear. The CDR3 contains 16 residues. Trimming took off 0 bases at V and 1 base at J, with 10 bases between the two ends. CDR1 and CDR2 (germline): MNHEY, SMNVEV (reference sequence). The CDR3 DNA is TGTGCCAGCAGTTTATCGCCTTCCGGAAGCAATCAGCCCCAGCATTTT. This codes for CASSLSPSGSNQPQHF.

In its sample, this clone was seen a few times. The genes are TRBV7-9 and TRBJ1-5; D is possibly TRBD1 (6 bases). V dropped 5 bases and J dropped 7 bases, with 15 bases sitting between them. In germline, CDR1 is SEHNR, CDR2 FQNEAQ (reference sequence). The CDR3 sequence is 14 residues long. CDR3 residues: CASSRGGAGQPQHF. The CDR3 bases are TGTGCCAGCAGCCGAGGGGGGGCCGGGCAGCCCCAGCATTTT. Supplemented by reference TRBV7-9 and TRBJ1-5, the full variable domain reads DTGVSQNPRHKITKRGQNVTFRCDPISEHNRLYWYRQTLGQGPEFLTYFQNEAQLEKSRLLSDRFSAERPKGSFSTLEIQRTEQGDSAMYLCASSRGGAGQPQHFGDGTRLSIL.

This clone was seen more than once but under ten times. The V and J genes are TRBV5-4 and TRBJ2-1; possible D gene TRBD2, 5 bases. Germline-derived CDR1 and CDR2 are SGHNT and YYREEE (reference sequence). The V end was cut by 5 bases, the J end by 8 bases, with 23 bases between. The CDR3 is 16 residues long. The CDR3 DNA follows: TGTGCCAGCAGTTGGGCCCGGGATCCCACTGCACATGAGCAGTTCTTC. This gives the protein CASSWARDPTAHEQFF.

This clone was found a few times. V usage is TRBV19 and J usage is TRBJ2-1; 15 bases are shared with TRBD2. The CDR3 sequence is 19 residues long. V lost 4 bases and J lost 2; bases outside the gene matches: 9. Germline-derived CDR1 and CDR2 are LNHDA and SQIVND (reference sequence). In nucleotides, the CDR3 is TGTGCCAGTAGTAACCCCGGGACTAGCGGGGGGATTGCCTACAATGAGCAGTTCTTC. It specifies CASSNPGTSGGIAYNEQFF.

The V gene is TRBV28, the J gene TRBJ2-1; 9 bases map to TRBD2. The CDR3 length is 16 residues. V dropped 2 bases and J dropped 2; count of bases not matched to a gene: 4. CDR1 and CDR2 from the germline V gene are MDHEN and SYDVKM. The CDR3 DNA reads TGTGCCAGCAGTTTAGGTGCGGGGGGGCCCTACAATGAGCAGTTCTTC. Protein product: CASSLGAGGPYNEQFF.

The chain combines TRBV6-5 with TRBJ2-7, with D possibly being TRBD1 (5 bases). This CDR3 is 13 amino acids long. Trimming shortened V by 2 bases and J by 0 bases, and 5 bases separated the two germline ends. The germline CDR1 and CDR2 sequences are MNHEY and SVGAGI. The CDR3 sequence is CASSYDSSYEQYF. CDR3 bases: TGTGCCAGCAGTTACGACAGCTCCTACGAGCAGTACTTC.

This CDR3 reads CASSSGTGGRKLFF. Here the CDR3 DNA reads TGTGCCAGCAGTTCCGGGACAGGAGGGCGAAAACTGTTTTTT. The chain links TRBV6-5 to TRBJ1-4; 8 bases match TRBD1. The CDR3 extends over 14 amino acids. V lost 4 bases to trimming and J lost 10 bases; unmatched junction nucleotides: 8. Germline V gene data show CDR1 as MNHEY and CDR2 as SVGAGI.

The chain couples TRBV7-9 to TRBJ2-5; 8 bases map to TRBD1. Germline loops: CDR1 SEHNR, CDR2 FQNEAQ (reference sequence). V was clipped by 5 bases and J by 3 bases; unmatched bases: 14. This CDR3 has 17 amino acids. The CDR3 region is CASSPLLPDRAEETQYF. The CDR3 DNA is TGTGCCAGCAGCCCTCTCCTCCCGGACAGGGCAGAAGAGACCCAGTACTTC.

V usage is TRBV7-9 and J usage is TRBJ2-7, with 9 positions matching TRBD2. The CDR3 length is 15 residues. The germline CDR1 and CDR2 sequences are SEHNR and FQNEAQ (reference sequence). Trimming at V came to 1 base and at J to 8 bases, leaving 9 bases not matched to a gene. CDR3 DNA: TGTGCCAGCAGCTTAGTTGGGCTAGCGGGGCCCCAGCAGTACTTC. It translates to CASSLVGLAGPQQYF.

This clone was seen more than once but under ten times. This chain uses TRBV7-9 with TRBJ2-7, with unresolved D. In germline, CDR1 is SEHNR, CDR2 FQNEAQ (reference sequence). The V end was cut by 1 base, the J end by 3 bases, with 10 bases between. CDR3 length: 14 amino acids. Here the CDR3 DNA reads TGTGCCAGCAGCTTAGGGGCGATAAACTACGAGCAGTACTTC. Its protein product is CASSLGAINYEQYF.